Each of the 21 T cell receptor beta chains below was sequenced from the same sample in a study of shared clonotypes between healthy human individuals. The method was immunoSEQ multiplex PCR; TCRdb's version includes in-frame clones alone and lacks a portion of them. Among roughly 1.5 million clones listed, approximately 98% were seen once. The sequencing input was naive CD4+ T cells sorted from blood. Stated subset: CD45RA+ positively selected. These receptors all stem from a man between 25 and 39 years old in good health.

The V gene is TRBV9, the J gene TRBJ2-2, with unresolved D. Germline-derived CDR1 and CDR2 are SGDLS and YYNGEE. V was cut by 0 bases and J by 6 bases, with 9 bases left in between. The CDR3 is 14 residues long. The CDR3 nucleotides read TGTGCCAGCAGCGTAGCTTCGTGGGCCGGGGAGCTGTTTTTT. It is translated as CASSVASWAGELFF. The whole variable domain, filled in from reference TRBV9 and TRBJ2-2, reads DSGVTQTPKHLITATGQRVTLRCSPRSGDLSVYWYQQSLDQGLQFLIQYYNGEERAKGNILERFSAQQFPDLHSELNLSSLELGDSALYFCASSVASWAGELFFGEGSRLTVL.

This clone appeared a single time. In DNA, the CDR3 is TGCAGCGTTTTGGGGGAGAGGATGAACACTGAAGCTTTCTTT. Translated, it gives CSVLGERMNTEAFF. The J gene is TRBJ1-1, the V gene TRBV29-1; D possibly corresponds to TRBD1 (5 bases). This CDR3 is built from 14 residues. The germline V and J ends were trimmed by 5 bases and 0 bases, with 13 bases remaining between them. Germline CDR1 and CDR2: SQVTM and ANQGSEA.

V gene TRBV4-2 combines with J gene TRBJ2-7; TRBD2 matches 8 bases. The trim removed 4 bases at V and 3 bases at J, leaving 8 bases unmatched. The germline V gene has CDR1 LGHNA and CDR2 YNFKEQ. The CDR3 is 15 residues long. The CDR3 here is CASSPARGGGYEQYF. In nucleotides, the CDR3 is TGTGCCAGCAGCCCCGCCCGGGGGGGAGGCTACGAGCAGTACTTC.

This chain uses TRBV5-4 with TRBJ2-1, with 11 positions matching TRBD2. The CDR3 runs to 16 residues. CDR1 and CDR2 (germline): SGHNT, YYREEE (reference sequence). V trimming: 4 bases; J trimming: 4 bases; junction bases outside the gene matches: 7. CDR3 nucleotide sequence: TGTGCCAGCAGCGCCACGACTAGCGGGGATTACAATGAGCAGTTCTTC. Translating gives CASSATTSGDYNEQFF.

This clone was recorded only once. The chain has TRBV19 and TRBJ1-1, with D perhaps TRBD1 (5 bases). The CDR3 runs 14 residues. The germline CDR1 and CDR2 sequences are LNHDA and SQIVND (reference sequence). V was pared by 4 bases and J by 4 bases, with 13 bases between. The CDR3 spells CASSSWGESTEAFF. The CDR3 coding sequence is TGTGCCAGTAGTAGCTGGGGGGAGAGCACTGAAGCTTTCTTT.

V is TRBV5-5 and J is TRBJ2-5; 11 bases map to TRBD2. The CDR3 is made up of 17 amino acids. The V gene end was trimmed by 4 bases and the J gene end by 5 bases; junction bases not matched to a gene: 13. CDR1 and CDR2 (germline): SGHKS, YYEKEE (reference sequence). CDR3 sequence reads: CASSARLAGPPEETQYF. The DNA of the CDR3 is TGTGCCAGCAGCGCTCGACTAGCGGGACCCCCGGAGGAGACCCAGTACTTC.

This sequence joins TRBV5-1 and TRBJ1-4, with 11 nucleotides matching TRBD1. Looked up from germline, CDR1 is SGHRS and CDR2 is YFSETQ. CDR3 size: 15 residues. Trimming at V came to 3 bases and at J to 8 bases, leaving 6 bases not matched to a gene. The CDR3 coding sequence is TGCGCCAGCAGCTCGGACAGGGGGCGTGGGGAAAAACTGTTTTTT. Encoded protein: CASSSDRGRGEKLFF.

The chain links TRBV27 to TRBJ2-7; tentative D call: TRBD1 (6 bases). V lost 6 bases and J 3 bases, leaving 21 bases between the germline ends. The CDR3 length is 16 residues. Germline V gene lookup returns CDR1 MNHEY and CDR2 SMNVEV (reference sequence). CDR3: CASSFSLDRLFYEQYF. For the CDR3, the DNA is TGTGCCAGCAGCTTTTCCCTGGACAGACTCTTCTACGAGCAGTACTTC.

Regarding this clone: The same CDR3 arises from other DNA sequences in this sample as well. This rearrangement joins TRBV28 to TRBJ1-2; the D is unclear. Trimming took 3 bases from V and 4 from J, leaving 9 bases between them. This CDR3 is built from 13 residues. Looked up from germline, CDR1 is MDHEN and CDR2 is SYDVKM. Here the CDR3 reads CASSFSGRYGYTF. The CDR3 DNA follows: TGTGCCAGCAGTTTTTCAGGCCGCTATGGCTACACCTTC.

This sequence joins TRBV5-1 and TRBJ1-1; tentatively, D is TRBD1 (5 bases). CDR3 length: 13 residues. V was pared by 3 bases and J by 11 bases, with 17 bases between. Germline V gives CDR1 SGHRS, CDR2 YFSETQ. DNA for the CDR3: TGCGCCAGCAGCTACGAGCCCATGAGGGGCGCTTTCTTT. The encoded protein is CASSYEPMRGAFF. Combining the CDR3 with reference TRBV5-1 and TRBJ1-1 gives the whole variable domain KAGVTQTPRYLIKTRGQQVTLSCSPISGHRSVSWYQQTPGQGLQFLFEYFSETQRNKGNFPGRFSGRQFSNSRSEMNVSTLELGDSALYLCASSYEPMRGAFFGQGTRLTVV.

The chain recombines TRBV14 with TRBJ1-5; D is unclear. The CDR3 has 13 residues. Per the germline V gene, CDR1 is SGHDN and CDR2 is FVKESK. V dropped 6 bases and J dropped 4 bases, with 10 bases sitting between them. The DNA for the CDR3 is TGTGCCAGCAGTTTAGACGGGAATCAGCCCCAGCATTTT. It is translated as CASSLDGNQPQHF.

The count of this clone is one. CDR3 DNA: TGTGCCAGTAGTATCTTGAATCGGGGTTTGGAGCCCCAGCATTTT. Protein sequence: CASSILNRGLEPQHF. This rearrangement joins TRBV19 to TRBJ1-5; no clear D gene. The CDR3 sequence is 15 residues long. V gave up 3 bases and J gave up 8 bases, with 17 bases separating them. CDR1 is LNHDA, CDR2 SQIVND, per germline (reference sequence).

The chain employs TRBV21-1 and TRBJ1-5; the D call of TRBD1 is as the table states it, not checked on the DNA. TRBV21-1 is shown as a pseudogene. The CDR3 is 20 residues long. The CDR3 DNA follows: TGTGCCAGCAGCAAAGGTGTCCGACACCAGGGGCTATATAGCAATCAGCCCCAGCATTTT. Translation: CASSKGVRHQGLYSNQPQHF.

The chain couples TRBV5-1 to TRBJ1-4; a possible D gene is TRBD1 (6 bases). Germline V gene data show CDR1 as SGHRS and CDR2 as YFSETQ. The CDR3 sequence is 16 residues long. V was cut by 2 bases and J by 4 bases, with 15 bases left in between. CDR3 in amino acids: CASSLSVQGYNEKLFF. CDR3 in DNA: TGCGCCAGCAGCTTATCCGTACAGGGTTATAATGAAAAACTGTTTTTT.

The rearrangement links TRBV5-4 to TRBJ2-3, with 9 bases that match TRBD2. Germline trimming cut 4 bases from V and 0 bases from J; bases unmatched to any gene: 9. Germline CDR1 and CDR2: SGHNT and YYREEE (reference sequence). The CDR3 runs to 17 residues. CDR3 nucleotides: TGTGCCAGCAGCAACCCTAAAGCGGGAGGAAGCACAGATACGCAGTATTTT. Protein: CASSNPKAGGSTDTQYF. Full variable domain (rest looked up from reference TRBV5-4 and TRBJ2-3): ETGVTQSPTHLIKTRGQQVTLRCSSQSGHNTVSWYQQALGQGPQFIFQYYREEENGRGNFPPRFSGLQFPNYSSELNVNALELDDSALYLCASSNPKAGGSTDTQYFGPGTRLTVL.

The rearrangement links TRBV27 to TRBJ2-7; TRBD2 aligns across 9 bases. Germline values: CDR1 MNHEY, CDR2 SMNVEV (reference sequence). This CDR3 is built from 19 residues. V lost 0 bases and J lost 2; bases outside the gene matches: 14. The CDR3 region is CASSLSNAGGTNTPYEQYF. The DNA for the CDR3 is TGTGCCAGCAGTTTATCGAATGCGGGAGGGACAAATACCCCCTACGAGCAGTACTTC.

The CDR3 sequence is CASSSEQEQGRQPEAFF. In DNA, the CDR3 is TGTGCCAGCAGCTCTGAGCAGGAGCAGGGGAGACAGCCTGAAGCTTTCTTT. The chain joins TRBV5-4 to TRBJ1-1, with D maybe TRBD1 (6 bases). V was trimmed by 3 bases and J by 6 bases, leaving 24 bases between them. CDR3 size: 17 residues. Germline lookup yields CDR1 SGHNT and CDR2 YYREEE (reference sequence).

The chain employs TRBV7-2 and TRBJ2-1; D is unresolved. The germline V and J ends were trimmed by 3 bases and 10 bases, with 10 bases remaining between them. This CDR3 has 12 amino acids. Germline CDR1 and CDR2: SGHTA and FQGNSA. The CDR3 DNA reads as TGTGCCAGCAGCTTTTCATTTCGCGAGCAGTTCTTC. As protein: CASSFSFREQFF.

As for this clone: Other DNA sequences from this sample encode an identical CDR3 as well. J is TRBJ1-1 and V is TRBV5-1; D unclear. Per germline, CDR1 SGHRS and CDR2 YFSETQ. The CDR3 is 14 residues long. Trimming left V 2 bases short and J 1 base short, with 9 bases between. CDR3 loop: CASSLTRANTEAFF. CDR3 in DNA: TGCGCCAGCAGCTTAACCCGAGCGAACACTGAAGCTTTCTTT.

On this clone itself: Other DNA variants within this sample encode the same CDR3. The V gene is TRBV7-2, the J gene TRBJ2-7, with D hard to call. The CDR3 has 13 amino acids. Germline V CDR1 and CDR2: SGHTA, FQGNSA. With 0 bases removed from V and 4 bases from J, the gap between germline ends came to 7 bases. This CDR3 is CASSLAASYEQYF. CDR3 DNA sequence: TGTGCCAGCAGCTTAGCAGCGTCGTACGAGCAGTACTTC.

The V gene is TRBV5-4, the J gene TRBJ2-1; 10 positions agree with TRBD2. In germline, CDR1 is SGHNT, CDR2 YYREEE (reference sequence). The length of the CDR3 is 15 residues. V trimming: 4 bases; J trimming: 6 bases; junction bases outside the gene matches: 7. The CDR3 is CASSVLAGMGNEQFF. The CDR3, as DNA: TGTGCCAGCAGCGTACTAGCGGGAATGGGCAATGAGCAGTTCTTC.